A single sample gave rise to the 21 T cell receptor beta chains below, sequenced in a study of blood T cells in healthy people across ages. It was with a sample-barcoded 5' primer and a J-beta primer mix that a second PCR of about 7 to 12 cycles was run. MiXCR, applied by TCRdb to the 5' RACE reads, yields one record per CDR3 protein. There are over 1.5 million distinct CDR3 sequences in the sample; approximately 50% occur only once, and roughly 2.1% lies in the top ten. Sequencing input: blood. The receptor set was obtained from a woman in her thirties or forties in good health.

This clonotype was observed once. One end of the junction varies from germline; a read error may be responsible. The chain links TRBV6-2 or TRBV6-3 to TRBJ1-5, with D perhaps TRBD1 (6 bases). Per germline, CDR1 MNHEY and CDR2 SVGEGT. The CDR3 consists of 14 residues. CDR3 sequence reads: CAGRPQGSNQPQHF. In DNA form, the CDR3 reads TGTGCCGGCAGACCCCAGGGGTCGAATCAGCCCCAGCATTTT.

V is TRBV9 and J is TRBJ1-2, with 7 bases matching TRBD1. Trimming at V came to 5 bases and at J to 5 bases, leaving 12 bases not matched to a gene. Per the germline V gene, CDR1 is SGDLS and CDR2 is YYNGEE. CDR3 size: 15 residues. The CDR3 sequence is CASRRRQGMQYGYTF. CDR3 DNA: TGTGCCAGCAGACGGAGACAGGGAATGCAGTATGGCTACACCTTC.

CDR3: CASSFTGQGGHGYTF. In DNA, the CDR3 is TGTGCCAGCAGTTTCACCGGACAGGGAGGACATGGCTACACCTTC. The chain couples TRBV6-6 to TRBJ1-2; 8 bases are shared with TRBD1. In germline, CDR1 is MNHNY, CDR2 SVGAGI (reference sequence). This CDR3 spans 15 amino acids. V shed 4 bases, J shed 6 bases, and the junction held 10 bases outside the gene matches.

The chain carries TRBV28 and TRBJ2-5; maybe TRBD2 (6 bases). Trimming cost V 5 bases and J 6 bases, with 22 bases left between them. CDR1 is MDHEN, CDR2 SYDVKM, per germline. The CDR3 runs 16 residues. The CDR3 DNA follows: TGTGCCAGCAGTGGTATCACGGGCGGGGAGTCGAAGACCCAGTACTTC. It specifies CASSGITGGESKTQYF.

Comment on this clonotype: The germline gene is not matched at one end of the junction; a read error may be the cause. The rearrangement links TRBV27 to TRBJ2-5; maybe TRBD2 (6 bases). Germline CDR1 reads MNHEY; CDR2 reads SMNVEV (reference sequence). This CDR3 is built from 15 residues. CDR3 coding DNA: TGTGACAGCAGTCCGAACGCGGGAATTGGAGAGACCCAGTACTTC. Translating it yields CDSSPNAGIGETQYF.

This clonotype was detected a few times. The rearrangement uses TRBV27 and TRBJ2-2; D perhaps matches TRBD2 (6 bases). The CDR3 totals 15 residues. V dropped 3 bases and J dropped 6 bases, with 14 bases sitting between them. CDR1 and CDR2 (germline): MNHEY, SMNVEV (reference sequence). CDR3 protein: CASSLRGGFSGELFF. CDR3 nucleotide sequence: TGTGCCAGCAGTTTGCGTGGGGGGTTTTCCGGGGAGCTGTTTTTT.

This clonotype occurred many times. The chain recombines TRBV28 with TRBJ2-5, with 11 nucleotides matching TRBD1. The CDR3 runs 14 residues. V lost 6 bases, J lost 4 bases, and 4 bases stayed unmatched. Germline CDR1 reads MDHEN; CDR2 reads SYDVKM. CDR3 nucleotides: TGTGCCAGCAGCCCTGGACAGGGGGCAGAGACCCAGTACTTC. This translates into CASSPGQGAETQYF.

The V gene is TRBV7-6, the J gene TRBJ2-5, with D unresolved. CDR3 length equals 16 residues. Germline V gene data show CDR1 as SGHVS and CDR2 as FNYEAQ. The ends were cut back, 3 bases at V and 4 bases at J, with 18 bases in the middle. CDR3 protein: CASSLEPGGSLETQYF. The CDR3 region has the DNA TGTGCCAGCAGCTTGGAACCAGGTGGTAGTTTAGAGACCCAGTACTTC.

The V gene is TRBV10-3, the J gene TRBJ1-5, with 9 nucleotides matching TRBD1. Germline assignment: CDR1 ENHRY and CDR2 SYGVKD. This CDR3 has 14 amino acids. With 10 bases clipped from V and 5 bases from J, the junction kept 9 bases outside the gene matches. CDR3 in DNA: TGTGCCACCAGGGGACAGGGACAACATCAGCCCCAGCATTTT. Protein product: CATRGQGQHQPQHF.

The chain joins TRBV7-3 to TRBJ2-1; 7 bases align to TRBD1. The V gene end was trimmed by 2 bases and the J gene end by 10 bases; junction bases not matched to a gene: 2. CDR1 is SGHTA and CDR2 is FQGTGA in the germline V gene. The CDR3 is 12 amino acids. CDR3 nucleotides: TGTGCCAGCAGCTTACAACAGGGGGAGCAGTTCTTC. It codes for CASSLQQGEQFF.

Comments on this clonotype: One junction end does not reproduce the germline sequence, and a read error may be involved. The rearrangement links TRBV28 to TRBJ1-2; 8 bases match TRBD1. Germline V gene sequence: CDR1 MDHEN, CDR2 SYDVKM. The CDR3 covers 13 residues. The CDR3 sequence: CASIAGGAGGCTF. CDR3 DNA sequence: TGTGCCAGCATCGCAGGGGGCGCGGGAGGCTGCACCTTC.

The rearrangement uses TRBV7-2 and TRBJ2-5; D is perhaps TRBD2 (5 bases). The germline V and J ends were trimmed by 5 bases and 11 bases, with 18 bases remaining between them. CDR1 is SGHTA, CDR2 FQGNSA, per germline. The CDR3 contains 13 residues. The CDR3 DNA sequence: TGTGCCAGCAGCCCCCGAGTGGAGGATGAGCAGTACTTC. It is translated as CASSPRVEDEQYF.

The chain couples TRBV5-8 to TRBJ2-7; D gene uncertain. Trimming took off 4 bases at V and 1 base at J, with 9 bases between the two ends. The germline V gene encodes CDR1 SGHTS and CDR2 YDEGEE. This CDR3 is 13 amino acids long. The CDR3 loop reads CASSIVGSYEQYF. CDR3 nucleotide sequence: TGTGCCAGCAGCATTGTAGGGTCCTACGAGCAGTACTTC.

This clonotype came up a few times. J is TRBJ2-6 and V is TRBV7-3; 9 bases agree with TRBD2. From germline, CDR1 is SGHTA and CDR2 FQGTGA. The CDR3 consists of 16 residues. Trimming cost V 2 bases and J 2 bases; bases outside gene matches: 1. This CDR3 reads CASSLGTSTGANVLTF. As DNA, the CDR3 is TGTGCCAGCAGCTTAGGGACTAGCACTGGGGCCAACGTCCTGACTTTC.

The rearrangement joins TRBV6-2 or TRBV6-3 to TRBJ2-7; TRBD1 agrees at 8 bases. J lost 7 bases, V lost 6 bases, and 8 bases had no gene match. From germline, CDR1 is MNHEY and CDR2 SVGEGT. The CDR3 runs to 13 residues. CDR3 in amino acids: CASRPGTGNEQYF. In nucleotides, the CDR3 is TGTGCCAGCAGACCCGGGACAGGCAATGAGCAGTACTTC.

The chain combines TRBV20-1 with TRBJ2-3; D remains ambiguous. The V gene lost 1 base and the J gene lost 5 bases, with 7 bases spanning the gap. The germline CDR1 and CDR2 sequences are DFQATT and SNEGSKA (reference sequence). The CDR3 is 12 residues long. Here the CDR3 reads CSARAAGDTQYF. The CDR3 DNA is TGCAGTGCTAGAGCAGCCGGAGATACGCAGTATTTT.

This chain links TRBV20-1 with TRBJ1-5; D not certain. Germline V gene lookup returns CDR1 DFQATT and CDR2 SNEGSKA (reference sequence). This CDR3 spans 13 amino acids. The V and J ends lost 3 bases and 9 bases respectively, with 15 bases between them. Written as DNA, the CDR3 is TGCAGTGCTAGTGGGGATTTGCTTCGGCCCCAGCATTTT. Its translation is CSASGDLLRPQHF.

The V and J genes are TRBV5-1 and TRBJ2-5; D possibly corresponds to TRBD1 (5 bases). CDR1 is SGHRS, CDR2 YFSETQ, per germline. The V end lost 3 bases, the J end lost 11 bases, and 32 bases lay between the germline ends. CDR3 length: 18 amino acids. The CDR3 region is CASSSLLDRSLTDNEQYF. CDR3 sequence (DNA): TGCGCCAGCAGCTCCTTACTCGACAGATCCCTAACGGACAATGAGCAGTACTTC. Together with reference TRBV5-1 and TRBJ2-5, the CDR3 gives the full variable domain: KAGVTQTPRYLIKTRGQQVTLSCSPISGHRSVSWYQQTPGQGLQFLFEYFSETQRNKGNFPGRFSGRQFSNSRSEMNVSTLELGDSALYLCASSSLLDRSLTDNEQYFGPGTRLLVL.

Remarks on this clonotype: At one boundary the junction diverges from the germline segment, which might be a read error. The gene calls are TRBV6-2 or TRBV6-3 and TRBJ2-4, with no clear D. Germline CDR1 MNHEY, CDR2 SVGEGT. CDR3 size: 14 residues. The CDR3 reads CASSFRIAKNIPYF. CDR3 DNA sequence: TGTGCCAGCAGTTTTAGGATAGCCAAAAACATTCCGTACTTC.

There are a few counts of this clonotype. The V and J genes are TRBV9 and TRBJ2-6, with D uncertain. Trimming pared 3 bases from V and 9 bases from J, leaving 1 base between. The V gene's germline CDR1 is SGDLS and CDR2 YYNGEE. The CDR3 spans 10 residues. The CDR3 is CASSGNVLTF. CDR3 bases: TGTGCCAGCAGCGGCAACGTCCTGACTTTC.

This CDR3 is CASSVADSGGLNSYEQYF. The DNA of the CDR3 is TGTGCCAGCAGCGTAGCTGATAGCGGGGGCCTTAACTCCTACGAGCAGTACTTC. The V gene is TRBV9, the J gene TRBJ2-4, with TRBD2 matching over 9 bases. The J call could be wrong; TRBJ2-7 is a better fit for the DNA end. This CDR3 region has 18 residues. Germline CDR1 SGDLS, CDR2 YYNGEE.